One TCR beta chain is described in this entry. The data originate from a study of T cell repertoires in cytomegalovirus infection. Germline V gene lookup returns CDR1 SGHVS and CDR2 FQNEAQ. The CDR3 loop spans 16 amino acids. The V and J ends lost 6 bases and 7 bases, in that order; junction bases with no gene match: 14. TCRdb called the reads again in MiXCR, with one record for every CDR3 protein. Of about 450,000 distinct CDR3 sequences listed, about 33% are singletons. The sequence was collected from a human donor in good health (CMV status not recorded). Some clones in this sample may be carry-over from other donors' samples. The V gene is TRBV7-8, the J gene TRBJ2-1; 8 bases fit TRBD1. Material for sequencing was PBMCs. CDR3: CASRLNSGQAVNEQFF. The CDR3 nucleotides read TGTGCCAGCAGATTAAATTCGGGACAGGCCGTAAATGAGCAGTTCTTC.